This entry lists 8 T cell receptor beta chains sequenced from one sample in a study of regulatory and conventional T cells in RAG deficiency. Only in-frame clones appear in the TCRdb table, and some are missing; sequencing was by immunoSEQ multiplex PCR. The sample contains around 20,000 clones, approximately 95% of which appear only once. Conventional CD4+ T cells were sorted from blood as CD25-low CD127-high cells. The sample was also reused in another study, on regulatory T cells. Per that study: The primer mix had 52 TRBV and 13 TRBJ primers.

Sequenced sample: CD25- CD4+ T cells sorted from blood. These receptors came from a human donor in good health.

The chain employs TRBV29-1 and TRBJ2-7; TRBD1 aligns across 7 bases. The J segment lost 5 bases and the V segment lost 4 bases, leaving 8 bases of the junction unmatched. Germline-derived CDR1 and CDR2 are SQVTM and ANQGSEA. The CDR3 sequence is 13 residues long. The DNA of the CDR3 is TGCAGCGTTGGTAGAGGGGGCGGAAACGAGCAGTACTTC. Protein product: CSVGRGGGNEQYF.

The chain combines TRBV2 with TRBJ1-2; D is possibly TRBD1 (5 bases). Trimming pared 4 bases from V and 4 bases from J, leaving 13 bases between. Germline V gene lookup returns CDR1 SNHLY and CDR2 FYNNEI. CDR3 size: 14 residues. The CDR3 sequence is CASSVRGDGYGYTF. The CDR3 nucleotides read TGTGCCAGCAGTGTGCGGGGGGATGGCTATGGCTACACCTTC.

This clone has just one count. Within the sample, other DNA sequences also encode this same CDR3. The genes are TRBV5-4 and TRBJ1-2; 10 bases align to TRBD1. With V trimmed by 5 bases and J by 7 bases, 5 bases remained unmatched. The CDR3 covers 13 residues. The germline CDR1 and CDR2 sequences are SGHNT and YYREEE (reference sequence). The CDR3 DNA is TGTGCCAGCAGGGCGGGACAGGGGATTGGCTACACCTTC. The encoded protein is CASRAGQGIGYTF.

In its sample, this clone was seen once. This chain uses TRBV7-2 with TRBJ1-3; the D gene is possibly TRBD1 (6 bases). The CDR3 is made up of 16 amino acids. Trimming left V 3 bases short and J 0 bases short, with 12 bases between. The V gene's germline CDR1 is SGHTA and CDR2 FQGNSA. This CDR3 is CASSLGATYSGNTIYF. CDR3 DNA sequence: TGTGCCAGCAGCTTGGGGGCCACCTACTCTGGAAACACCATATATTTT.

The V and J genes are TRBV11-3 and TRBJ2-2, with 8 bases that match TRBD1. V shed 0 bases, J shed 6 bases, and the junction held 3 bases outside the gene matches. CDR3 size: 15 residues. Germline-derived CDR1 and CDR2 are SGHNT and YENEEA. CDR3 region: CASSLDRGPSGELFF. CDR3 bases: TGTGCCAGCAGCTTAGACAGGGGGCCCTCCGGGGAGCTGTTTTTT.

The chain employs TRBV5-1 and TRBJ2-5; TRBD1 matches 8 bases. The CDR3 covers 15 residues. Germline V gene lookup returns CDR1 SGHRS and CDR2 YFSETQ. With 3 bases clipped from V and 0 bases from J, the junction kept 4 bases outside the gene matches. The CDR3 bases are TGCGCCAGCAGCTCGACAGGGGTGAACCAAGAGACCCAGTACTTC. Translated: CASSSTGVNQETQYF.

This clone was seen more than once but under ten times. The genes are TRBV5-6 and TRBJ1-1; D unresolved. Trimming cost V 0 bases and J 0 bases, with 12 bases left between them. Germline V gene lookup returns CDR1 SGHDT and CDR2 YYEEEE. This CDR3 is 16 amino acids long. The CDR3 spells CASSLALGEMNTEAFF. The CDR3 DNA sequence: TGTGCCAGCAGCTTGGCCCTCGGGGAGATGAACACTGAAGCTTTCTTT.

This clone was seen a handful of times. The chain is built from TRBV10-1 and TRBJ2-3; 7 bases line up with TRBD1. The CDR3 consists of 17 residues. Germline loops: CDR1 WNHNN, CDR2 SYGVQD (reference sequence). Losses at the gene ends were 3 bases for V and 8 bases for J; bases not matched to a gene: 17. The CDR3: CASSELDRALSPATQYF. For the CDR3, the DNA is TGCGCCAGCAGTGAATTAGACAGGGCCCTCAGCCCCGCTACGCAGTATTTT.